This T cell receptor (beta chain) was sequenced in a study of spatial heterogeneity in lung cancer. Time point in this sample: sample taken at primary tumor resection. The donor population consisted of approximately 70 patients with untreated, early-stage non-small cell lung cancer. Unsorted samples of tumor, nontumor lung or frozen PBMC had their whole RNA sequenced. V was pared by 5 bases and J by 1 base, with 9 bases between. Per germline, CDR1 MNHEY and CDR2 SMNVEV (reference sequence). The CDR3 has 13 residues. This clonotype is termed medium-sized. Antigen specificity is unknown. MiXCR was run by TCRdb on the 5' RACE reads, yielding one entry per CDR3 protein. The sample has about 6,000 distinct CDR3 sequences; roughly a tenth are singletons. Study results and limitations: Expanded alpha and beta TCR counts within tumors tracked tumor mutation counts. The numbers of ubiquitous and regional expanded TCRs correlated with ubiquitous and regional nonsynonymous mutations, respectively.

This TCR derives from a female donor with early-stage non-small cell lung cancer. The gene calls are TRBV27 and TRBJ2-7; D possibly corresponds to TRBD2 (6 bases). The input for sequencing was lung tumor tissue, taken at surgery. The CDR3 loop is CASSVAVSYEQYF. The CDR3 DNA follows: TGTGCCAGCAGTGTAGCGGTTTCCTACGAGCAGTACTTC.